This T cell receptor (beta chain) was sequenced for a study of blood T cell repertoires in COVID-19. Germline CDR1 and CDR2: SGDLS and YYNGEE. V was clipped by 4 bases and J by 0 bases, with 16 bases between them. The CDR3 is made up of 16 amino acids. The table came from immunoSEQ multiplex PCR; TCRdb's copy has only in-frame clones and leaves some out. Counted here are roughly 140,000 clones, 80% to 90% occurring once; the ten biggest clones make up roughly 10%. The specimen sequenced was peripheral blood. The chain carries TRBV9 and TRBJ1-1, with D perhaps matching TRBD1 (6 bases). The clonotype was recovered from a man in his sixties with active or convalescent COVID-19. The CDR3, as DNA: TGTGCCAGCAGCCCAAGCTTAGGACAGATGAACACTGAAGCTTTCTTT. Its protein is CASSPSLGQMNTEAFF.